This T cell receptor (beta chain) is from a study of cytomegalovirus exposure and HLA in healthy donors. Study outcomes and limitations: Most TCRs appeared rarely, but some public TCRs recurred in many donors. Common viral pathogens (according to a later analysis) appeared linked to several of the most significant clusters. One variant, a missense change in DCLRE1C, was linked in a later analysis to TCR beta V- and J-gene trimming.

Samples came from healthy bone marrow donors. The PCR contained 60 Vbeta and 13 Jbeta primers. TCRdb keeps only in-frame clones here, not all; method: immunoSEQ multiplex PCR. The sample carries about 140,000 clones, around 82% recorded once. A word on this clone: The antigen is undetermined.

The germline V gene encodes CDR1 SGHAT and CDR2 FQDESV (reference sequence). The CDR3 runs to 14 residues. The V end was cut by 5 bases, the J end by 2 bases, with 9 bases between. This clonotype was obtained from a man aged 18 to 30 in good health and CMV-seropositive. V usage is TRBV11-1 and J usage is TRBJ2-2, with D possibly being TRBD1 (6 bases). Sequenced input: PBMCs. The CDR3 region is CASSRTANTGELFF. Written as DNA, the CDR3 is TGTGCCAGCAGCCGGACAGCTAACACCGGGGAGCTGTTTTTT. Together with reference TRBV11-1 and TRBJ2-2, the CDR3 gives the full variable domain: EAEVAQSPRYKITEKSQAVAFWCDPISGHATLYWYRQILGQGPELLVQFQDESVVDDSQLPKDRFSAERLKGVDSTLKIQPAELGDSAMYLCASSRTANTGELFFGEGSRLTVL.